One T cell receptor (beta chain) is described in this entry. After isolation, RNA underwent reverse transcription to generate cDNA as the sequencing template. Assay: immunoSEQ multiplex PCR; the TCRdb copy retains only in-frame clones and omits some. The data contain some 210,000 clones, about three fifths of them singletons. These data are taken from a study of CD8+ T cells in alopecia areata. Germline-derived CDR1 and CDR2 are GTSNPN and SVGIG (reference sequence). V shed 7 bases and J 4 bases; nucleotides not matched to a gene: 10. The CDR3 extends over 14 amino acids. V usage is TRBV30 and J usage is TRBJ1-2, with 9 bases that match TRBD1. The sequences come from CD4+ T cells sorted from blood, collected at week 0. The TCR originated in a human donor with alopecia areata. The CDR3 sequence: CASGDRVWFYGYTF. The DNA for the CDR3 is TGTGCCTCGGGGGACAGGGTGTGGTTCTATGGCTACACCTTC.